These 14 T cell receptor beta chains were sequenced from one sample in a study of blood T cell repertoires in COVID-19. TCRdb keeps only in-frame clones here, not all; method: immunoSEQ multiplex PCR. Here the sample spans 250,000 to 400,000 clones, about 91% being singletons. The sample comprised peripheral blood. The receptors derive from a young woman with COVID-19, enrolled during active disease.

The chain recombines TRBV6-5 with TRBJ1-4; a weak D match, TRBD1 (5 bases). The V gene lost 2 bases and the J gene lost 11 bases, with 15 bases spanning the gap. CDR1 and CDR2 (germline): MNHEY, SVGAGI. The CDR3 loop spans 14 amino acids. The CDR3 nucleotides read TGTGCCAGCAGTTACGAGTCTAGGGGTGGGAAACTGTTTTTT. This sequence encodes CASSYESRGGKLFF.

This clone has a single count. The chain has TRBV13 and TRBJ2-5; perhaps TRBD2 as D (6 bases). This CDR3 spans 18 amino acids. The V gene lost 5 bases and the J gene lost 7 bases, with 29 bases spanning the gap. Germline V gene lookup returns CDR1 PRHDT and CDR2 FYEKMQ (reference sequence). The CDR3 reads CASSPPGGAGPRGRTQYF. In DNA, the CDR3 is TGTGCCAGCAGCCCCCCCGGGGGAGCGGGCCCCCGCGGAAGGACCCAGTACTTC.

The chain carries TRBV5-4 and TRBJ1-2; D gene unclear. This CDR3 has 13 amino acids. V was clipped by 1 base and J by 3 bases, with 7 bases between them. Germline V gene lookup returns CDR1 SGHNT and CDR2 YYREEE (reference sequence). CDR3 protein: CASSLKRDYGYTF. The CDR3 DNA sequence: TGTGCCAGCAGCTTGAAACGGGACTATGGCTACACCTTC.

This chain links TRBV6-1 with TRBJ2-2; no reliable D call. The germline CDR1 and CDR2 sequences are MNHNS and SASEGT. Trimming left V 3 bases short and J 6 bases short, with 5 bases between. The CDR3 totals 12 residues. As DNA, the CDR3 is TGTGCCAGCAGTGATGTAGCCGGGGAGCTGTTTTTT. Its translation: CASSDVAGELFF.

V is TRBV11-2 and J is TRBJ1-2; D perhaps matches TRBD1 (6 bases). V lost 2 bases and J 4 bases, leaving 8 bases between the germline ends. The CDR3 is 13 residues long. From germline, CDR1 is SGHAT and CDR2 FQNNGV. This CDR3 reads CASSLNRVYGYTF. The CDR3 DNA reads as TGTGCCAGCAGCTTAAACAGGGTCTATGGCTACACCTTC.

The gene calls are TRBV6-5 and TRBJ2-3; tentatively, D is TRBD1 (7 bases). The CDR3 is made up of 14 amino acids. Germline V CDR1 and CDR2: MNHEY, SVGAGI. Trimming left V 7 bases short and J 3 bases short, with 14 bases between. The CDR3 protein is CASTQQGGTDTQYF. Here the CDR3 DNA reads TGTGCCAGCACCCAGCAGGGGGGTACAGATACGCAGTATTTT.

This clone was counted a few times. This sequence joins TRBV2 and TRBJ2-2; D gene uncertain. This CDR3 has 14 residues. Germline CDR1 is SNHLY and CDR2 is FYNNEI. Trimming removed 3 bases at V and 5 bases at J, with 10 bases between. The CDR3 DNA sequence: TGTGCCAGCAGTGACCCCCTGAGGACCGGGGAGCTGTTTTTT. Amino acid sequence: CASSDPLRTGELFF. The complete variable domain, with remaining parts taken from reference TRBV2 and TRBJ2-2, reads EPEVTQTPSHQVTQMGQEVILRCVPISNHLYFYWYRQILGQKVEFLVSFYNNEISEKSEIFDDQFSVERPDGSNFTLKIRSTKLEDSAMYFCASSDPLRTGELFFGEGSRLTVL.

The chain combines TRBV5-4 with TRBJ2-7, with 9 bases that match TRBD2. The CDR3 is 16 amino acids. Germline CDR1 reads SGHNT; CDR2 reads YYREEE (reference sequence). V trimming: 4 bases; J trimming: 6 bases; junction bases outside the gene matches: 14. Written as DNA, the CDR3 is TGTGCCAGCAGCGCTGACAGTGGGCTAGCGGGGCGCGAGCAGTACTTC. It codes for CASSADSGLAGREQYF.

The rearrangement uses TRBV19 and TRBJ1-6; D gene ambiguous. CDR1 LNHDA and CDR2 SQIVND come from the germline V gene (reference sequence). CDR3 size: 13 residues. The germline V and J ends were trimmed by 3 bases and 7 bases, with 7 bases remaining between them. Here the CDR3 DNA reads TGTGCCAGTAGTATTGTCGGGAATTCACCCCTCCACTTT. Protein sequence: CASSIVGNSPLHF.

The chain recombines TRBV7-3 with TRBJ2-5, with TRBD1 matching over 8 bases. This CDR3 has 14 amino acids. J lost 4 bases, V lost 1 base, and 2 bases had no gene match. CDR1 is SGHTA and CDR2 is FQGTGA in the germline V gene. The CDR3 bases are TGTGCCAGCAGCTTAAGCGGACAGGGAGAGACCCAGTACTTC. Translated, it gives CASSLSGQGETQYF.

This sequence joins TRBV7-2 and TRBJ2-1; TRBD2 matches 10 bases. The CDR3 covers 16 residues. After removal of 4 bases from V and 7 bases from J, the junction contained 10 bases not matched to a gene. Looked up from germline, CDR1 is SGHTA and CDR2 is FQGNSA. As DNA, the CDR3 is TGTGCCAGCAGCTATAGAAGAGCGGGGGGGCATAATGAGCAGTTCTTC. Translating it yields CASSYRRAGGHNEQFF.

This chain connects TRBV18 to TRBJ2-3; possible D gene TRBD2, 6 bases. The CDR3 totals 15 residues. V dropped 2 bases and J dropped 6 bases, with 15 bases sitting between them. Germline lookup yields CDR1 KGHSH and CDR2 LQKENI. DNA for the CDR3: TGTGCCAGCTCACCATCCCCGCTAGCGTCCGATACGCAGTATTTT. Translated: CASSPSPLASDTQYF.

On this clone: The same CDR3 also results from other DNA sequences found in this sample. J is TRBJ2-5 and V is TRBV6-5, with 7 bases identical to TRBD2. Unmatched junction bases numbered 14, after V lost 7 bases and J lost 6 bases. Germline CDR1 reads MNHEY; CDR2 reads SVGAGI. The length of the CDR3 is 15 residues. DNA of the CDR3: TGTGCCAGCACGCAGGGAGGGGCGCGAGGAAAGACCCAGTACTTC. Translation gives CASTQGGARGKTQYF.

CDR3 amino acids: CASGIAGGTYEQYV. As DNA, the CDR3 is TGTGCCAGCGGGATAGCGGGGGGCACCTACGAGCAGTACGTC. The J gene is TRBJ2-7, the V gene TRBV2, with 10 bases lining up with TRBD2. Germline V lookup: CDR1 SNHLY, CDR2 FYNNEI. After removal of 8 bases from V and 2 bases from J, the junction contained 6 bases not matched to a gene. The CDR3 has 14 amino acids.